This T cell receptor beta chain was sequenced in a study of T cells after yellow fever vaccination. Looking at the study overall: Fractions containing few cells were prepared with SMART-Seq v4 Ultra Low Input.

Study-wide results and limits: There was a possibility that FACS-sorted repertoires contained abundant clonotypes contaminating from the bulk population. The appearance of a small share of clonotypes in both CD4 and CD8 compartments was observed.

This clonotype was observed a handful of times. Antigen: not known. Via MiXCR, TCRdb re-called the 5' RACE reads, giving one row per CDR3 protein. The sample includes 320,000 or so distinct CDR3 sequences, roughly 8% of them seen just once. Trimming shortened V by 4 bases and J by 6 bases, and 12 bases separated the two germline ends. In germline, CDR1 is SGHTA, CDR2 FQGNSA. The CDR3 is 14 amino acids. The sample consisted of PBMCs, taken 35 to 50 days after the first yellow fever vaccination. This receptor was obtained from a young man who received the YFV17D yellow fever vaccine. The V call is TRBV7-2, the J call TRBJ2-2; no definite D call. The CDR3 DNA follows: TGTGCCAGCAGCTCCTATAGAACCGCCGGGGAGCTGTTTTTT. It translates to CASSSYRTAGELFF.